This entry lists 11 T cell receptor beta chains sequenced from one sample in a study of CD4+ T cells in melanoma (dated by TCRdb to between 2020 and 2023). Receptor amplification or capture employed the immunoSEQ multiplex PCR assay. TCRdb retrieved this table from immuneACCESS and kept in-frame rearrangements only. Not all clones are present; in checked studies, unresolved V genes account for under half, and no reason is known for the remainder. Counted in this sample were about 140,000 clones; about nine tenths of them appeared once. 1.5% of the sample comes from the top ten. These receptors were collected from a human donor with melanoma.

The gene calls are TRBV30 and TRBJ1-1; D is ambiguous. The V end was cut by 5 bases, the J end by 4 bases, with 14 bases between. This CDR3 contains 13 residues. Germline CDR1 reads GTSNPN; CDR2 reads SVGIG (reference sequence). The CDR3 spells CAWGLTSGTEAFF. DNA of the CDR3: TGTGCCTGGGGCCTGACGTCGGGCACTGAAGCTTTCTTT. Combining the CDR3 with reference TRBV30 and TRBJ1-1 gives the whole variable domain SQTIHQWPATLVQPVGSPLSLECTVEGTSNPNLYWYRQAAGRGLQLLFYSVGIGQISSEVPQNLSASRPQDRQFILSSKKLLLSDSGFYLCAWGLTSGTEAFFGQGTRLTVV.

This clone was counted a single time. This chain links TRBV5-5 with TRBJ2-7; unclear D gene. This CDR3 is built from 15 residues. Trimming cost V 0 bases and J 2 bases, with 12 bases left between them. The germline CDR1 and CDR2 sequences are SGHKS and YYEKEE (reference sequence). The chain's CDR3 is CASSLAFQVTYEQYF. The DNA of the CDR3 is TGTGCCAGCAGCTTGGCCTTTCAGGTTACCTACGAGCAGTACTTC.

J is TRBJ1-4 and V is TRBV19; D remains ambiguous. The CDR3 totals 13 residues. The V gene lost 3 bases and the J gene lost 4 bases, with 6 bases spanning the gap. Per germline, CDR1 LNHDA and CDR2 SQIVND (reference sequence). The CDR3 here is CASSIESNEKLFF. CDR3 nucleotide sequence: TGTGCCAGTAGTATCGAGAGTAATGAAAAACTGTTTTTT.

The CDR3 region has the DNA TGTGCCAGCTCGACCGGGACAGGGGTGCGCGAGCAGTACTTC. Translation gives CASSTGTGVREQYF. V and J are TRBV18 and TRBJ2-7; the match to TRBD1 covers 10 bases. This CDR3 comprises 14 residues. Germline V gives CDR1 KGHSH, CDR2 LQKENI. The trim removed 6 bases at V and 6 bases at J, leaving 8 bases unmatched.

The V and J genes are TRBV10-2 and TRBJ2-7; 10 bases fit TRBD2. Germline-derived CDR1 and CDR2 are WSHSY and SAAADI. This CDR3 has 14 residues. V shed 4 bases and J 7 bases; nucleotides not matched to a gene: 7. CDR3 DNA: TGCGCCAGCAGTGCTAGCGGGGGAGCAGGTGAGCAGTACTTC. Its protein product is CASSASGGAGEQYF.

This clone was detected once. The J gene is TRBJ2-5, the V gene TRBV11-2, with D possibly TRBD2 on 6 matching bases. Germline values: CDR1 SGHAT, CDR2 FQNNGV. The CDR3 has 16 residues. V lost 2 bases to trimming and J lost 1 base, with 14 bases between them. CDR3 amino acids: CASSLWGKGGQETQYF. As DNA, the CDR3 is TGTGCCAGCAGCTTATGGGGAAAGGGAGGCCAAGAGACCCAGTACTTC.

V and J are TRBV7-8 and TRBJ1-6, with TRBD1 matching over 9 bases. Germline CDR1 is SGHVS and CDR2 is FQNEAQ. The J segment lost 9 bases and the V segment lost 5 bases, leaving 8 bases of the junction unmatched. The CDR3 length is 15 residues. In nucleotides, the CDR3 is TGTGCCAGCAGCCAACCGGGACAGGGTAGTTCACCCCTCCACTTT. This translates into CASSQPGQGSSPLHF.

The chain uses TRBV5-1 and TRBJ2-1; D not resolved. The V end was cut by 3 bases, the J end by 2 bases, with 9 bases between. Per the germline V gene, CDR1 is SGHRS and CDR2 is YFSETQ. This CDR3 contains 14 residues. The CDR3 protein is CASSSRSTYNEQFF. CDR3 coding DNA: TGCGCCAGCAGCTCTCGGAGTACCTACAATGAGCAGTTCTTC.

The rearrangement uses TRBV27 and TRBJ1-2; a weak D match, TRBD1 (6 bases). The CDR3 totals 13 residues. With 4 bases removed from V and 7 bases from J, the gap between germline ends came to 13 bases. Germline V gene sequence: CDR1 MNHEY, CDR2 SMNVEV (reference sequence). In DNA form, the CDR3 reads TGTGCCAGCAGTTCCTGGACAGACGGTGGCTACACCTTC. It is translated as CASSSWTDGGYTF.

This chain uses TRBV12-5 with TRBJ2-7; D is unresolved. Germline V CDR1 and CDR2: LGHNT, FRNRAP. Trimming stripped 6 bases from V and 0 bases from J, with 3 bases between. The CDR3 totals 11 residues. The CDR3 here is CASGASYEQYF. The DNA for the CDR3 is TGTGCTAGTGGGGCCTCCTACGAGCAGTACTTC.

The chain links TRBV11-3 to TRBJ1-1; D might be TRBD1 (5 bases). This CDR3 is built from 13 residues. V gave up 1 base and J gave up 4 bases, with 7 bases separating them. Germline lookup yields CDR1 SGHNT and CDR2 YENEEA. The DNA for the CDR3 is TGTGCCAGCAGCTTAGGGACATCCACTGAAGCTTTCTTT. Translating it yields CASSLGTSTEAFF. Drawing the rest from reference TRBV11-3 and TRBJ1-1, the complete variable domain is EAGVVQSPRYKIIEKKQPVAFWCNPISGHNTLYWYLQNLGQGPELLIRYENEEAVDDSQLPKDRFSAERLKGVDSTLKIQPAELGDSAVYLCASSLGTSTEAFFGQGTRLTVV.